The text below deals with one TCR beta chain. The CDR3 has 16 amino acids. From germline, CDR1 is SEHNR and CDR2 FQNEAQ (reference sequence). With 1 base clipped from V and 2 bases from J, the junction kept 4 bases outside the gene matches. The record originates from a study of shared T cell receptors in the human thymus. Only in-frame clones appear in the TCRdb table, and some are missing; sequencing was by immunoSEQ multiplex PCR. Counted here are hundreds of thousands of clones, more than 75% occurring once; the ten biggest clones make up approximately 0.01%. The same specimen was also included in a second study, on human thymus T cells. That work adds: Usage of V and J genes appeared biased in thymic and blood repertoires.

The chain employs TRBV7-9 and TRBJ2-3, with TRBD2 matching 9 bases. This receptor was identified in a boy less than two years old with a congenital heart defect. The specimen was thymocytes. The CDR3 here is CASSLGLAGLTDTQYF. DNA of the CDR3: TGTGCCAGCAGCTTAGGGCTAGCGGGGCTCACAGATACGCAGTATTTT.